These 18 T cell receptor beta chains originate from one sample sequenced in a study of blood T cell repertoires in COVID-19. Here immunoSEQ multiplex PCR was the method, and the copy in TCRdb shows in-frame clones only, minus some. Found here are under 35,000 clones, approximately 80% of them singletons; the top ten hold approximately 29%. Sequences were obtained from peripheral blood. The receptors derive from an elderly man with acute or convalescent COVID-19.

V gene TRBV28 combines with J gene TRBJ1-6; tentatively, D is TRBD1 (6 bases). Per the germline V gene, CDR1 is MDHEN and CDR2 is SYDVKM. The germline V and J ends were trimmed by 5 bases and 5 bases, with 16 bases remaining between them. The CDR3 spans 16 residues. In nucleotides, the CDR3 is TGTGCCAGCAGTCTAGGGGGGGGACGGGATAATTCACCCCTCCACTTT. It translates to CASSLGGGRDNSPLHF.

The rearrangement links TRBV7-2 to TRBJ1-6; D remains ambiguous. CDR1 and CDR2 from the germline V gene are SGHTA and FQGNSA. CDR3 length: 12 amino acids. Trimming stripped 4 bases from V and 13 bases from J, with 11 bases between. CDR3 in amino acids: CASSSLIFPLHF. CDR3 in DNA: TGTGCCAGCAGCTCACTTATCTTTCCCCTCCACTTT.

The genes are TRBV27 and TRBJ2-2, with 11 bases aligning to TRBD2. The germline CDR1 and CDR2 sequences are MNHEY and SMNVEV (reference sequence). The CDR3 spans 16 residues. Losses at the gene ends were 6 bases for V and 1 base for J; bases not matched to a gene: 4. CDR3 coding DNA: TGTGCCAGCAGCCAGGGACTAGCGGTGAACACCGGGGAGCTGTTTTTT. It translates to CASSQGLAVNTGELFF.

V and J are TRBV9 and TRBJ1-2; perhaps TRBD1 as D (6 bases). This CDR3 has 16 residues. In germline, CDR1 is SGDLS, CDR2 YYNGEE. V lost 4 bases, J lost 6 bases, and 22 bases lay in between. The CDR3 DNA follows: TGTGCCAGCAGCTCCCCGGCGGCCAGGGGCTGGGATGGCTACACCTTC. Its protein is CASSSPAARGWDGYTF.

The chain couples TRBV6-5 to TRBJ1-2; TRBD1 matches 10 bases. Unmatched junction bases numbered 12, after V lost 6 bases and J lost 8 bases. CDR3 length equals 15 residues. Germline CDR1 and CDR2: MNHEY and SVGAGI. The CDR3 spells CASRDYFGTGDGYTF. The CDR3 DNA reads TGTGCCAGCAGGGACTATTTCGGGACAGGGGACGGCTACACCTTC.

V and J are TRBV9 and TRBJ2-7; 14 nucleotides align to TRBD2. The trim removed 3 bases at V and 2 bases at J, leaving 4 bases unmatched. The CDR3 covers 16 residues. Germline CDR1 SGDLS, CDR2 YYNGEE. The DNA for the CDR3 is TGTGCCAGCAGCGAGGGGGGACTAGCGGGAGCCTACGAGCAGTACTTC. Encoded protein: CASSEGGLAGAYEQYF. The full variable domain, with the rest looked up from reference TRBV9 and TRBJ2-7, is DSGVTQTPKHLITATGQRVTLRCSPRSGDLSVYWYQQSLDQGLQFLIQYYNGEERAKGNILERFSAQQFPDLHSELNLSSLELGDSALYFCASSEGGLAGAYEQYFGPGTRLTVT.

Here the CDR3 reads CASSQARPGGDTIYF. CDR3 DNA: TGTGCCAGCAGCCAAGCACGGCCGGGGGGGGACACCATATATTTT. The chain combines TRBV3-1 (or the pseudogene TRBV3-2) with TRBJ1-3; D is possibly TRBD1 (5 bases). Deletions cut 1 base from V and 8 bases from J, with 15 bases between. CDR1 is LGHDT and CDR2 is YNNKEL in the germline V gene (reference sequence). CDR3 length equals 15 residues.

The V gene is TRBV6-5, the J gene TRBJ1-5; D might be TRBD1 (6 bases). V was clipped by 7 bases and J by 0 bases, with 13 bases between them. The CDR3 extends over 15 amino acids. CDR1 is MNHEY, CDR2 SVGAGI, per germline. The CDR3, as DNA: TGTGCCAGCATGAAACAGGGTTATAGCAATCAGCCCCAGCATTTT. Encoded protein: CASMKQGYSNQPQHF.

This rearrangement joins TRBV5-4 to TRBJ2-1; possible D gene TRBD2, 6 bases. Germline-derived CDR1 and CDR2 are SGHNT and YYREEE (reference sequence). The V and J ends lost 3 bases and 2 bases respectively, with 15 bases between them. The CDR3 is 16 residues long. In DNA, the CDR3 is TGTGCCAGCAGCTCTAAAAGCGGGCCCACCTACAATGAGCAGTTCTTC. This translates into CASSSKSGPTYNEQFF.

In nucleotides, the CDR3 is TGTGCCAGCAGTTACCCCGGACAGGGGAGAACTGAAGCTTTCTTT. Translating gives CASSYPGQGRTEAFF. The V gene is TRBV6-6, the J gene TRBJ1-1, with 9 bases lining up with TRBD1. The germline CDR1 and CDR2 sequences are MNHNY and SVGAGI (reference sequence). V gave up 2 bases and J gave up 5 bases; unmatched junction bases: 6. The CDR3 spans 15 residues.

The CDR3 loop is CASSPQGVHYEQYF. The CDR3 bases are TGTGCCAGCAGCCCACAGGGGGTCCACTACGAGCAGTACTTC. The chain uses TRBV11-1 and TRBJ2-7; 8 bases are shared with TRBD1. Trimming cost V 5 bases and J 3 bases; bases outside gene matches: 6. Germline V lookup: CDR1 SGHAT, CDR2 FQDESV (reference sequence). This CDR3 contains 14 residues.

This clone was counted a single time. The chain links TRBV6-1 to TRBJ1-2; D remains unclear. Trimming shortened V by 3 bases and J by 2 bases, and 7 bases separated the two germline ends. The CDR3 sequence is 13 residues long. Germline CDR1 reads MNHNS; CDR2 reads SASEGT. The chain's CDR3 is CASSDPFNYGYTF. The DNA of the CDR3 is TGTGCCAGCAGTGACCCGTTCAACTATGGCTACACCTTC.

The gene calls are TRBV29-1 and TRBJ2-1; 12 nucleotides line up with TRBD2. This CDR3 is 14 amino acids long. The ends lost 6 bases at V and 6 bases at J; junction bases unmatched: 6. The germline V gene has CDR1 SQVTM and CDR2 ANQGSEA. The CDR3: CSVLTSGGSNEQFF. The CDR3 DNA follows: TGCAGCGTACTCACTAGCGGGGGGTCCAATGAGCAGTTCTTC.

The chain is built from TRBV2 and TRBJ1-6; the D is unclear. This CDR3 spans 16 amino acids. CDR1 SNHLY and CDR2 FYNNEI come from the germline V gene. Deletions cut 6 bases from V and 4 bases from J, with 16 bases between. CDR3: CASRPRRGPYNSPLHF. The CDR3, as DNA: TGTGCCAGCAGGCCCCGGCGAGGCCCTTATAATTCACCCCTCCACTTT.

Written as DNA, the CDR3 is TGTGCCAGCTCACTAGGACAGGGAGCTGCCTATGGCTACACCTTC. It codes for CASSLGQGAAYGYTF. The chain joins TRBV18 to TRBJ1-2, with TRBD1 identical over 8 bases. The CDR3 runs to 15 residues. Looked up from germline, CDR1 is KGHSH and CDR2 is LQKENI. V trimming: 4 bases; J trimming: 4 bases; junction bases outside the gene matches: 8.

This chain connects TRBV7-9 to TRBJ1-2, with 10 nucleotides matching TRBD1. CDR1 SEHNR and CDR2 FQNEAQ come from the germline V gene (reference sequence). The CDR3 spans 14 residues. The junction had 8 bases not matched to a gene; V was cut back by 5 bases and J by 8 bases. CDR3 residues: CASSRQGALGGYTF. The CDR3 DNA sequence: TGTGCCAGCAGCCGACAGGGGGCTCTTGGGGGCTACACCTTC.

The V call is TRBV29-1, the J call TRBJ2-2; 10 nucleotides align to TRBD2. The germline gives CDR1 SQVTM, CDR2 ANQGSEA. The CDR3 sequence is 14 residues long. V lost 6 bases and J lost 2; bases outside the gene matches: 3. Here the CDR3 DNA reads TGCAGCGTGGTACTAGCGGGAAACACCGGGGAGCTGTTTTTT. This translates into CSVVLAGNTGELFF.

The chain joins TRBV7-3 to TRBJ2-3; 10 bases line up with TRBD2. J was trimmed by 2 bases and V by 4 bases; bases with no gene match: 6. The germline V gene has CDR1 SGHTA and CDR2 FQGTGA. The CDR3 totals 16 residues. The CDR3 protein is CASSYGTSVSTDTQYF. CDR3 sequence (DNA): TGTGCCAGCAGCTATGGGACTAGCGTTTCCACAGATACGCAGTATTTT.